This T cell receptor (beta chain) is drawn from a study of blood T cell repertoires in COVID-19. Looking at the study overall: From the United States, Italy and Spain came samples of acute and convalescent COVID-19.

Trimming took 6 bases from V and 7 from J; bases not matched to a gene: 8. The CDR3 sequence is 15 residues long. Germline lookup yields CDR1 SGHVS and CDR2 FQNEAQ. Repertoires were generated with immunoSEQ multiplex PCR, while TCRdb's copy carries only in-frame clones and drops some. The repertoire holds about 160,000 clones, with 88% as singletons. Sequencing was carried out using PBMCs or T cells enriched from blood (not recorded which). The sequence derives from a woman in her forties or fifties who had recovered from COVID-19. V is TRBV7-8 and J is TRBJ2-3; 12 bases line up with TRBD1. The CDR3 sequence: CASSTGTGGLNTQYF. CDR3 nucleotides: TGTGCCAGCAGTACCGGGACAGGGGGCTTAAATACGCAGTATTTT.